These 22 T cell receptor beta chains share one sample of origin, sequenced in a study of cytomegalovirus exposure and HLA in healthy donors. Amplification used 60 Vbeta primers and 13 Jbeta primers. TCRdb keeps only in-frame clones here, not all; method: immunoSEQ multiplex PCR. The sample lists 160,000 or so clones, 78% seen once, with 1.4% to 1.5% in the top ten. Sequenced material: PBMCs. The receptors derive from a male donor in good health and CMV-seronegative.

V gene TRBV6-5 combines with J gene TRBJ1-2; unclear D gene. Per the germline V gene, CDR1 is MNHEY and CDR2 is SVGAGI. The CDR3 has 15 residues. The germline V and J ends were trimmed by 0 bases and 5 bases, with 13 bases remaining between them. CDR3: CASSYSRSGRYGYTF. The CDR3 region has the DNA TGTGCCAGCAGTTACTCGAGGTCGGGGAGGTATGGCTACACCTTC.

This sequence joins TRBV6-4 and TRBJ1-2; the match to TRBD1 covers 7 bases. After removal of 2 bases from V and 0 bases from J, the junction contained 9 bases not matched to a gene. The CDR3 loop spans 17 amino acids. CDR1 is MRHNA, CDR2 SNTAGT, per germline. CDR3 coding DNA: TGTGCCAGCAGTGACAACGGCCGGGACAGCTCTAACTATGGCTACACCTTC. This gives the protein CASSDNGRDSSNYGYTF.

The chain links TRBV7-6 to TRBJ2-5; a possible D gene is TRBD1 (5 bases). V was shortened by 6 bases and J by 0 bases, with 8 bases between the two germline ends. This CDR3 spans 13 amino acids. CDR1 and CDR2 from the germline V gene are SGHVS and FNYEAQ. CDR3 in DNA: TGTGCCAGCAGTCGACAGAACCAAGAGACCCAGTACTTC. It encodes CASSRQNQETQYF.

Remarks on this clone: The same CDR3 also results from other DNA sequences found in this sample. This chain's CDR3 is CASSLQGAGGELFF. The DNA of the CDR3 is TGCGCCAGCAGCTTGCAGGGGGCCGGCGGGGAGCTGTTTTTT. The rearrangement links TRBV5-1 to TRBJ2-2; 8 bases map to TRBD1. Germline lookup yields CDR1 SGHRS and CDR2 YFSETQ. With V trimmed by 1 base and J by 7 bases, 3 bases remained unmatched. CDR3 length: 14 amino acids.

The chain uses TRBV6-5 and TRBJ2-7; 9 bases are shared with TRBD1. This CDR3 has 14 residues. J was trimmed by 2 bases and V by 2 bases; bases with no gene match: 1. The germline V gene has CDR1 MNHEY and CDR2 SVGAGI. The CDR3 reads CASSYRDRAYEQYF. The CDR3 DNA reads TGTGCCAGCAGTTACCGGGACAGGGCCTACGAGCAGTACTTC.

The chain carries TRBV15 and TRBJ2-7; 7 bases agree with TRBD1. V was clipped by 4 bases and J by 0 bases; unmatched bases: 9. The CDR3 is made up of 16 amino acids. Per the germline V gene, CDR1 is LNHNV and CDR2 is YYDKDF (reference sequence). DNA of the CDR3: TGTGCCACCAGCACCATGGGACAGCCGAACTCCTACGAGCAGTACTTC. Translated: CATSTMGQPNSYEQYF.

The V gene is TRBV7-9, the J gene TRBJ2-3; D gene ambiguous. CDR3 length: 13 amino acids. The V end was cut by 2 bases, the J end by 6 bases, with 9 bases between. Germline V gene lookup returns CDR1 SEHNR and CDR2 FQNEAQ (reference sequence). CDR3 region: CASSLRNGDTQYF. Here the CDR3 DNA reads TGTGCCAGCAGCTTAAGGAACGGGGATACGCAGTATTTT.

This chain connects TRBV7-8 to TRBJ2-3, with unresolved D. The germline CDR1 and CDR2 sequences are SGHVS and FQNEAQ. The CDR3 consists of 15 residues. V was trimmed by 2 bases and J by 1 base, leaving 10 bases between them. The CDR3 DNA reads TGTGCCAGCAGCTTACGTCCGGCGGGCACAGATACGCAGTATTTT. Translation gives CASSLRPAGTDTQYF.

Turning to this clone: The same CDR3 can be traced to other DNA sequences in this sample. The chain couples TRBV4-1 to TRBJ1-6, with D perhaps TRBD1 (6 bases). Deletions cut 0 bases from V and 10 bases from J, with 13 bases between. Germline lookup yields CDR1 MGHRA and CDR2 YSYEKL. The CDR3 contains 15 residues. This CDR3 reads CASSQDHTDRSPLHF. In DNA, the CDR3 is TGCGCCAGCAGCCAAGATCATACAGACAGGTCACCCCTCCACTTT.

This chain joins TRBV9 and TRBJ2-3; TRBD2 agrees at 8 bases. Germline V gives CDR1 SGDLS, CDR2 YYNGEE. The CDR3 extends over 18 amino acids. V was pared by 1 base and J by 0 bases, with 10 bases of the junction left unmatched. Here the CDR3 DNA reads TGTGCCAGCAGCGTATCCCCCGGGGGGGCGGGAAGCACAGATACGCAGTATTTT. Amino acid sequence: CASSVSPGGAGSTDTQYF.

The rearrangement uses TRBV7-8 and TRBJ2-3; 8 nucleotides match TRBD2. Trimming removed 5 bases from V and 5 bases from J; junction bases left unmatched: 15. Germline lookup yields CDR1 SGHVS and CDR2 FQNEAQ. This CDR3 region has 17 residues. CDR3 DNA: TGTGCCAGCAGCCCTAGGATGTTAGCGGGGACGAGAGATACGCAGTATTTT. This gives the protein CASSPRMLAGTRDTQYF. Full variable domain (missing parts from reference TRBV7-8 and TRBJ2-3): GAGVSQSPRYKVAKRGQDVALRCDPISGHVSLFWYQQALGQGPEFLTYFQNEAQLDKSGLPSDRFFAERPEGSVSTLKIQRTQQEDSAVYLCASSPRMLAGTRDTQYFGPGTRLTVL.

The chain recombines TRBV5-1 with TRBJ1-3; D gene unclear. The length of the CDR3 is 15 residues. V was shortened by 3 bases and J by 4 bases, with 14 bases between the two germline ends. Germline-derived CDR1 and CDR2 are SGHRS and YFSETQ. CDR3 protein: CASSSDSPGGNTIYF. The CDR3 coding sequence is TGCGCCAGCAGCTCAGACTCACCGGGAGGAAACACCATATATTTT.

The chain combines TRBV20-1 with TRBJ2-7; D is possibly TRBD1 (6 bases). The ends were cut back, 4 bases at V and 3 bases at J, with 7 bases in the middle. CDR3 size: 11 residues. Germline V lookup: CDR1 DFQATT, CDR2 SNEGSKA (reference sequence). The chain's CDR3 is CSATGDYEQYF. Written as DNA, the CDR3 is TGCAGTGCTACAGGGGACTACGAGCAGTACTTC.

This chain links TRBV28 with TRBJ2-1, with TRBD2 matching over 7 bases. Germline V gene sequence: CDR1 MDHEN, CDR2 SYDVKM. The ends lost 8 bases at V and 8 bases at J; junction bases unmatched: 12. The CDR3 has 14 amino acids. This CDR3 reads CASQSGGSGDEQFF. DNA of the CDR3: TGTGCCAGCCAGTCGGGGGGATCGGGGGATGAGCAGTTCTTC.

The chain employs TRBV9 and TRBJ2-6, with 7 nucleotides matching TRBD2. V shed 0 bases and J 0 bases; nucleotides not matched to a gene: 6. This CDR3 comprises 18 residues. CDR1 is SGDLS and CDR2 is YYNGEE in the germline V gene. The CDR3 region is CASSVAPTSRSGANVLTF. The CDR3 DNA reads TGTGCCAGCAGCGTAGCACCGACTAGCCGCTCTGGGGCCAACGTCCTGACTTTC.

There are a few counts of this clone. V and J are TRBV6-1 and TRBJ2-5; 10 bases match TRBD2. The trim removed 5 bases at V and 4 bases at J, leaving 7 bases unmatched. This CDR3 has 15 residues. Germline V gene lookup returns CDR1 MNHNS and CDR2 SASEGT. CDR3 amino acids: CASSTQAGGRETQYF. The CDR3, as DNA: TGTGCCAGCAGTACCCAAGCGGGAGGGCGAGAGACCCAGTACTTC.

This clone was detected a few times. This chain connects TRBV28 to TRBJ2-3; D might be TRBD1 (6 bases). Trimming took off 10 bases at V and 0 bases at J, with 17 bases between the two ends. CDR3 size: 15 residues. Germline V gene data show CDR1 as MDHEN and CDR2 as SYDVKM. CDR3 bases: TGTGCCACCATGGGGGCAGGCTATAGCACAGATACGCAGTATTTT. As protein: CATMGAGYSTDTQYF.

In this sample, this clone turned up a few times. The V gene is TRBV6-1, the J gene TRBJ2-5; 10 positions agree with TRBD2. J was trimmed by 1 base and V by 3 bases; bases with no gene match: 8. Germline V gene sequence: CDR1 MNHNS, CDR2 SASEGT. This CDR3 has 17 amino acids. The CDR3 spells CASSDGLAVLPQETQYF. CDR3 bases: TGTGCCAGCAGTGACGGACTAGCGGTGTTACCCCAAGAGACCCAGTACTTC.

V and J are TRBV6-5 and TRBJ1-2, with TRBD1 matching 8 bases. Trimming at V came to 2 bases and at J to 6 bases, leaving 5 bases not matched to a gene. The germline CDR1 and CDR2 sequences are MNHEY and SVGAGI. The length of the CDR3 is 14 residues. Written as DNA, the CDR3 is TGTGCCAGCAGTTACCTGGGACAGGTACATGGCTACACCTTC. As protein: CASSYLGQVHGYTF.

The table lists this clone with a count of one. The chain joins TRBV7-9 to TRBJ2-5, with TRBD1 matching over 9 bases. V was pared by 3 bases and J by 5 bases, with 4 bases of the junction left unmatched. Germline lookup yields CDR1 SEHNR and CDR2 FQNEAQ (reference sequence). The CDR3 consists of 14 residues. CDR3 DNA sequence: TGTGCCAGCAGCTTTAGGACAGGGGCGGAGACCCAGTACTTC. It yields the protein CASSFRTGAETQYF.

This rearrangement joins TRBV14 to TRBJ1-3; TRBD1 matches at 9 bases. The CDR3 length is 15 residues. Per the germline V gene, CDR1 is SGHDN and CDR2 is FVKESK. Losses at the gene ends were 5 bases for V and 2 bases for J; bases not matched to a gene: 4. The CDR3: CASSRRTGAGNTIYF. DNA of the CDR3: TGTGCCAGCAGCAGGCGGACAGGGGCTGGAAACACCATATATTTT.

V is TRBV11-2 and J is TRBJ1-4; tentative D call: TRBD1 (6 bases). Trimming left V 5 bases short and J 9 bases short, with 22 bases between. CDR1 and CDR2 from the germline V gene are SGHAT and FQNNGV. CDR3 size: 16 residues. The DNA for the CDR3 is TGTGCCAGCAGCCCCGCTGGACAGATGAAGTTGAAAAAACTGTTTTTT. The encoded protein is CASSPAGQMKLKKLFF.